These 10 T cell receptor beta chains share one sample of origin, sequenced in a study of cytomegalovirus exposure and HLA in healthy donors. Measured with immunoSEQ multiplex PCR; TCRdb has only the in-frame clones, and not every one. Of about 74,000 clones in the sample, 94% are singletons; the top ten hold roughly 2%. The sample taken for sequencing was PBMCs. The source is a woman younger than 30 in good health and CMV-seropositive.

The chain recombines TRBV19 with TRBJ2-1; the match to TRBD2 covers 9 bases. V trimming: 3 bases; J trimming: 6 bases; junction bases outside the gene matches: 6. CDR1 LNHDA and CDR2 SQIVND come from the germline V gene (reference sequence). The CDR3 totals 15 residues. CDR3 in amino acids: CASSILSGRTNEQFF. The CDR3, as DNA: TGTGCCAGTAGTATTCTGAGCGGGAGGACCAATGAGCAGTTCTTC.

This clone was seen only a few times. The chain employs TRBV7-3 and TRBJ2-1; TRBD2 matches 10 bases. The CDR3 totals 17 residues. The junction had 12 bases not matched to a gene; V was cut back by 2 bases and J by 8 bases. CDR1 is SGHTA, CDR2 FQGTGA, per germline. CDR3 region: CASSLGLAGVGGDEQFF. The CDR3 DNA reads TGTGCCAGCAGCTTAGGGCTAGCGGGAGTGGGTGGCGATGAGCAGTTCTTC.

The chain carries TRBV19 and TRBJ1-1, with 8 bases that match TRBD1. The V segment lost 6 bases and the J segment 5 bases; nucleotides outside the gene matches: 5. The CDR3 sequence is 13 residues long. Germline V gene data show CDR1 as LNHDA and CDR2 as SQIVND (reference sequence). CDR3 in DNA: TGTGCCAGTAGGCAGGGGGCAGGAACTGAAGCTTTCTTT. It encodes CASRQGAGTEAFF.

CDR3 amino acids: CASGSTPGIQPQHF. CDR3 bases: TGTGCTAGTGGTTCGACTCCAGGGATACAGCCCCAGCATTTT. The gene calls are TRBV12-5 and TRBJ1-5; possible D gene TRBD1, 5 bases. The CDR3 is 14 residues long. Trimming cost V 4 bases and J 7 bases, with 14 bases left between them. Per germline, CDR1 LGHNT and CDR2 FRNRAP. The full variable domain, completed using reference TRBV12-5 and TRBJ1-5, is DARVTQTPRHKVTEMGQEVTMRCQPILGHNTVFWYRQTMMQGLELLAYFRNRAPLDDSGMPKDRFSAEMPDATLATLKIQPSEPRDSAVYFCASGSTPGIQPQHFGDGTRLSIL.

This sequence joins TRBV5-4 and TRBJ2-7; 9 bases are shared with TRBD1. This CDR3 region has 15 residues. Per the germline V gene, CDR1 is SGHNT and CDR2 is YYREEE (reference sequence). J lost 4 bases, V lost 3 bases, and 8 bases had no gene match. CDR3 DNA sequence: TGTGCCAGCAGCTCACCGGGACAGGGATCTTACGAGCAGTACTTC. This codes for CASSSPGQGSYEQYF.

This chain joins TRBV7-6 and TRBJ2-1; 7 bases map to TRBD2. The CDR3 sequence is 14 residues long. Germline V gene lookup returns CDR1 SGHVS and CDR2 FNYEAQ. Trimming removed 1 base from V and 7 bases from J; junction bases left unmatched: 4. CDR3 bases: TGTGCCAGCAGCTTAGATCCCGGGAGGAATGAGCAGTTCTTC. Translated, it gives CASSLDPGRNEQFF. Combining the CDR3 with reference TRBV7-6 and TRBJ2-1 gives the whole variable domain GAGVSQSPRYKVTKRGQDVALRCDPISGHVSLYWYRQALGQGPEFLTYFNYEAQQDKSGLPNDRFSAERPEGSISTLTIQRTEQRDSAMYRCASSLDPGRNEQFFGPGTRLTVL.

J is TRBJ1-4 and V is TRBV10-2; unclear D gene. The CDR3 loop spans 13 amino acids. Germline V gives CDR1 WSHSY, CDR2 SAAADI. Trimming pared 10 bases from V and 3 bases from J, leaving 12 bases between. CDR3 in amino acids: CAITEGPNEKLFF. DNA for the CDR3: TGCGCCATTACAGAGGGTCCTAATGAAAAACTGTTTTTT.

This clone has a single count. V usage is TRBV2 and J usage is TRBJ2-5; D is possibly TRBD2 (6 bases). Germline V gene lookup returns CDR1 SNHLY and CDR2 FYNNEI. CDR3 length: 13 residues. The germline V and J ends were trimmed by 7 bases and 4 bases, with 13 bases remaining between them. The chain's CDR3 is CASTGDLRETQYF. The CDR3 DNA follows: TGTGCCAGCACGGGGGACCTGAGAGAGACCCAGTACTTC.

The rearrangement links TRBV30 to TRBJ1-4; possible D gene TRBD1, 6 bases. The germline V gene encodes CDR1 GTSNPN and CDR2 SVGIG (reference sequence). V dropped 0 bases and J dropped 2 bases, with 10 bases sitting between them. The CDR3 contains 15 residues. As DNA, the CDR3 is TGTGCCTGGAGTGTGGGGGCCGGCACTAATGAAAAACTGTTTTTT. Translating gives CAWSVGAGTNEKLFF.

The chain joins TRBV5-4 to TRBJ2-7; TRBD2 agrees at 7 bases. The V segment lost 0 bases and the J segment 0 bases; nucleotides outside the gene matches: 3. This CDR3 contains 15 residues. From germline, CDR1 is SGHNT and CDR2 YYREEE (reference sequence). The CDR3 protein is CASSLEGGSSYEQYF. The CDR3 region has the DNA TGTGCCAGCAGCTTGGAGGGCGGGAGCTCCTACGAGCAGTACTTC.